This is a list of T cell receptor beta chains from one sample in a study of blood T cell repertoires in COVID-19. Sequencing used immunoSEQ multiplex PCR; TCRdb keeps in-frame clones, though not all of them. The sample includes under 250,000 clones, about 83% seen only once; the top ten take 5.5%. The sequenced material came from peripheral blood. These receptors originate from a human donor in a cohort sampled during active COVID-19. The CDR3 runs from the conserved cysteine through the conserved F or W. A D gene is named only where the DNA matches it firmly. Only some rows state a clone size, as once, few, many or a class for expanded clones.

d_call	cdr3_length	v_call	clone_size	j_call	cdr3_nt	cdr3_aa
-	13	TRBV7-3	-	TRBJ2-5	TGTGCCAGCAGCTTCGGGGTTGGAGAGACCCAGTACTTC	CASSFGVGETQYF
-	15	TRBV27	-	TRBJ2-4	TGTGCCAGCAGTTTATCGTCCTTCAGCAAAAACATTCAGTACTTC	CASSLSSFSKNIQYF
TRBD1	16	TRBV5-1	once	TRBJ2-5	TGCGCCAGCAGCACAGGGACAGGGGGGAGTTCAGAGACCCAGTACTTC	CASSTGTGGSSETQYF
-	15	TRBV6-6	-	TRBJ2-7	TGTGCCAGCAGTTACCAAACAGGGAAGGCCTACGAGCAGTACTTC	CASSYQTGKAYEQYF
-	14	TRBV19	-	TRBJ1-1	TGTGCCAGTAGTACCACGGGGGGGATTGGTGAAGCTTTCTTT	CASSTTGGIGEAFF
-	14	TRBV4-2	-	TRBJ2-5	TGTGCCAGCAGCCAAGTCGGGGGCCAAGAGACCCAGTACTTC	CASSQVGGQETQYF
TRBD2	17	TRBV28	-	TRBJ2-5	TGTGCCAGCAGCCTAGAGGGCGGGAGGGTTCTCCAAGAGACCCAGTACTTC	CASSLEGGRVLQETQYF
TRBD1	16	TRBV11-2	-	TRBJ1-2	TGTGCCAGCAGCCCCTCGGACAGGAGGGGTTACTATGGCTACACCTTC	CASSPSDRRGYYGYTF
-	13	TRBV5-1	-	TRBJ2-7	TGCGCCAGCAGCCGCCCTAGGGGTAGCGAGCAGTACTTC	CASSRPRGSEQYF
TRBD1	14	TRBV27	once	TRBJ1-2	TGTGCCAGCAGTTCCCGACAGGGGGCAGGGGGCTACACCTTC	CASSSRQGAGGYTF
TRBD2	15	TRBV18	-	TRBJ2-3	TGTGCCAGCTCAGGTAGCGGGAGCTCGTTTGATACGCAGTATTTT	CASSGSGSSFDTQYF
TRBD2	14	TRBV14	few	TRBJ2-7	TGTGCCAGCAGCCAAGAGGTCAGGACTAGCGAGCAGTACTTC	CASSQEVRTSEQYF
TRBD1	15	TRBV27	-	TRBJ2-7	TGTGCCAGCAGTTTCGGACAGGGAAGCTCCTACGAGCAGTACTTC	CASSFGQGSSYEQYF
TRBD2	16	TRBV11-2	-	TRBJ2-5	TGTGCCAGCAGTGGACTAGCGGGACCCCGCGTGCAGACCCAGTACTTC	CASSGLAGPRVQTQYF
TRBD1	13	TRBV28	-	TRBJ1-2	TGTGCCAGCAGTAGAGGACAGGGATATGGCTACACCTTC	CASSRGQGYGYTF
TRBD2	11	TRBV29-1	-	TRBJ2-3	TGCAGCCTGGGGGGGACAGATACGCAGTATTTT	CSLGGTDTQYF
-	13	TRBV12-3/TRBV12-4	once	TRBJ1-2	TGTGCCAGCAGTTTAGAGCAATCTCCAGGCTACACCTTC	CASSLEQSPGYTF
TRBD1	14	TRBV20-1	-	TRBJ1-5	TGCAGTGCTAGTCGGGACAGGGGCAATCAGCCCCAGCATTTT	CSASRDRGNQPQHF
-	15	TRBV9	-	TRBJ2-1	TGTGCCAGCACCCCGTACGTGAGCTCCTACAATGAGCAGTTCTTC	CASTPYVSSYNEQFF
TRBD1	17	TRBV6-2/TRBV6-3	-	TRBJ1-5	TGTGCCAGCAGTTACAATGGCCGACAGGGGAGGAGGCAGCCCCAGCATTTT	CASSYNGRQGRRQPQHF
-	17	TRBV5-8	once	TRBJ1-5	TGTGCCAGCAGCTTGGGGGCTGAAGCCTATAGCAATCAGCCCCAGCATTTT	CASSLGAEAYSNQPQHF
-	18	TRBV7-9	-	TRBJ2-7	TGTGCCAGCAGCTCCGACAGGGAATGGAAGCGGGAGAGTCTCGAGCAGTACTTC	CASSSDREWKRESLEQYF
TRBD1	15	TRBV27	few	TRBJ1-6	TGTGCCAGCAGCCCAGGGGGTGGACTCTATTCACCCCTCCACTTT	CASSPGGGLYSPLHF
-	14	TRBV11-3	once	TRBJ2-1	TGTGCCAGCAGCTTGGAGGGGAACTACAATGAGCAGTTCTTC	CASSLEGNYNEQFF
-	14	TRBV6-5	-	TRBJ2-7	TGTGCCAGCAGTTTCACAGGACCCACCTACGAGCAGTACTTC	CASSFTGPTYEQYF
-	16	TRBV7-8	-	TRBJ2-1	TGTGCCAGCAGCTTGAAAGGGGGTATTGAATACAATGAGCAGTTCTTC	CASSLKGGIEYNEQFF
TRBD1	14	TRBV29-1	-	TRBJ2-5	TGCAGCGTCATAAAGGGGGCTGAAGGAGAGACCCAGTACTTC	CSVIKGAEGETQYF
TRBD1	13	TRBV6-5	-	TRBJ1-1	TGTGCCAGCAGTTCGGACAGGTCCACTGAAGCTTTCTTT	CASSSDRSTEAFF
-	15	TRBV9	-	TRBJ2-7	TGTGCCAGCAGCGTAGAAGGGGGACTAATCTACGAGCAGTACTTC	CASSVEGGLIYEQYF
-	14	TRBV19	-	TRBJ2-5	TGTGCCAGTAGTATAAGTCCAGGGCAAGAGACCCAGTACTTC	CASSISPGQETQYF
-	14	TRBV7-9	-	TRBJ1-1	TGTGCCAGCAGCCGGGACATTGGGAAGCCTGAAGCTTTCTTT	CASSRDIGKPEAFF
-	13	TRBV5-6	-	TRBJ2-7	TGTGCCAGCAGCTTGGGGACTTTGTACGAGCAGTACTTC	CASSLGTLYEQYF
TRBD1	15	TRBV9	-	TRBJ2-1	TGTGCCAGCAGCGCAGCCGGGACAGGGCTTAATGAGCAGTTCTTC	CASSAAGTGLNEQFF
TRBD2	17	TRBV19	-	TRBJ2-2	TGTGCCAGTAGTATATTTGGAGCGGGAGAGGGAACCGGGGAGCTGTTTTTT	CASSIFGAGEGTGELFF
-	12	TRBV7-3	few	TRBJ2-1	TGTGCCAGCAGCGGGACTGTCGGCGAGCAGTTCTTC	CASSGTVGEQFF
TRBD2	16	TRBV7-6	-	TRBJ2-7	TGTGCCAGCAGCTTAGTCGCGGGAGTTCTCTCTGGAGAGCAGTACTTC	CASSLVAGVLSGEQYF
TRBD2	15	TRBV4-1	-	TRBJ2-7	TGCGCCAGCAGCCAAGATAACGTAGCGGGGTACGAGCAGTACTTC	CASSQDNVAGYEQYF
TRBD1	16	TRBV28	-	TRBJ1-2	TGTGCCAGCAGTTTAGGGACAGGGCGTAATAGTATAGGCTACACCTTC	CASSLGTGRNSIGYTF
-	15	TRBV27	-	TRBJ2-3	TGTGCCAGCAGTTTAAACGGACTGTACACAGATACGCAGTATTTT	CASSLNGLYTDTQYF
-	14	TRBV18	-	TRBJ2-7	TGTGCCAGCTCACCACCGGGCAGCCCTTACGAGCAGTACTTC	CASSPPGSPYEQYF
-	13	TRBV24-1	-	TRBJ2-3	TGTGCCACCGAGGGAACTAGGACAGATACGCAGTATTTT	CATEGTRTDTQYF
-	16	TRBV4-1	-	TRBJ2-2	TGCGCCAGCAGTCCTCGGGAGCTATCCCGCACCGGGGAGCTGTTTTTT	CASSPRELSRTGELFF
TRBD1	14	TRBV5-8	-	TRBJ2-3	TGTGCCAGCAGCTTCGGACAGGGCTCAGATACGCAGTATTTT	CASSFGQGSDTQYF
-	14	TRBV5-6	-	TRBJ2-5	TGTGCCAGCAGCTTCGAGAGGTTGCAAGAGACCCAGTACTTC	CASSFERLQETQYF
TRBD1	15	TRBV28	-	TRBJ2-7	TGTGCCAGTCAGGCGGTAGGACAGGGGGGATACGAGCAGTACTTC	CASQAVGQGGYEQYF
TRBD2	15	TRBV2	-	TRBJ2-2	TGTGCCAGCAGTGGGGCTAGCGGAGGCACCGGGGAGCTGTTTTTT	CASSGASGGTGELFF
TRBD2	14	TRBV3-1/TRBV3-2	-	TRBJ2-7	TGTGCCAGCAGCCCCACAGCGGGAGGTGGAGAGCAGTACTTC	CASSPTAGGGEQYF
-	16	TRBV9	-	TRBJ2-2	TGTGCCAGCAGCGTAGATCTGGGCAGGGTGTCCGGGGAGCTGTTTTTT	CASSVDLGRVSGELFF
TRBD1	16	TRBV3-1/TRBV3-2	-	TRBJ2-7	TGTGCCAGCAGCCATCTATCAAGTAGGGGGCTGTACGAGCAGTACTTC	CASSHLSSRGLYEQYF
-	16	TRBV18	-	TRBJ1-2	TGTGCCAGCTCACCCACCGGGACTGACGGATTCTATGGCTACACCTTC	CASSPTGTDGFYGYTF
-	13	TRBV7-9	-	TRBJ1-5	TGTGCCAGCAGCTTGGGGGCGGAGCAGCCCCAGCATTTT	CASSLGAEQPQHF
-	14	TRBV27	once	TRBJ2-7	TGTGCCAGCAGTTTATCTGTAGAGTCCTACGAGCAGTACTTC	CASSLSVESYEQYF
-	16	TRBV28	-	TRBJ2-3	TGTGCCAGCAGTTCCCTGGGCGGGGACAGCACAGATACGCAGTATTTT	CASSSLGGDSTDTQYF
TRBD2	19	TRBV10-3	-	TRBJ2-2	TGTGCCATTGACAGGAAAGGGCTAGCGGGAGGGCTGAACACCGGGGAGCTGTTTTTT	CAIDRKGLAGGLNTGELFF